The present T cell receptor (beta chain) was sequenced within a study of blood T cells in healthy people across ages. Overall study: About one barcoded beta molecule per two T cells was the capture yield of template switching. General observations from the study: Significant beta diversity loss was already apparent by age roughly 38, declining roughly linearly.

This clonotype was picked up a small number of times. Its specificity is not known. A second PCR of 7 to 11 cycles used a sample-barcoded 5' primer and a J-beta primer mix. TCRdb fed the 5' RACE reads into MiXCR, producing one record per CDR3 protein. The sample has 1.5 million to 2 million distinct CDR3 sequences; about 39% are singletons. Trimming removed 4 bases at V and 5 bases at J, with 9 bases between. Germline V CDR1 and CDR2: SGDLS, YYNGEE. This CDR3 region has 12 residues. The TCR comes from a human donor in good health. The rearrangement joins TRBV9 to TRBJ1-2; D gene ambiguous. The sample was blood. The CDR3 DNA is TGTGCCAGCAGCATAGGACGGTATGGCTACACCTTC. It translates to CASSIGRYGYTF.